The 24 T cell receptor beta chains given below trace back to one sample, sequenced in a study of siplizumab effects on memory and regulatory T cells. The assay was immunoSEQ multiplex PCR, and TCRdb's table has in-frame clones only and misses some. The table records approximately 82,000 clones, roughly 87% of them present only once. Sequencing was done on a sample of Tregs sorted from blood. The receptor set was obtained from a human donor in good health.

The CDR3 region has the DNA TGCGCCAGCAGCCCAATCCAAGGACAGGGCGAAGCTTTCTTT. It translates to CASSPIQGQGEAFF. The chain carries TRBV5-1 and TRBJ1-1, with 8 bases aligning to TRBD1. Germline V lookup: CDR1 SGHRS, CDR2 YFSETQ. The junction had 10 bases not matched to a gene; V was cut back by 4 bases and J by 8 bases. The CDR3 sequence is 14 residues long.

V and J are TRBV19 and TRBJ1-4; 9 nucleotides agree with TRBD1. V lost 5 bases, J lost 6 bases, and 7 bases stayed unmatched. The CDR3 covers 15 residues. Germline-derived CDR1 and CDR2 are LNHDA and SQIVND (reference sequence). The CDR3 nucleotides are TGTGCCAGTAGTCTGAACGGACAGGGGTATGAAAAACTGTTTTTT. Translation gives CASSLNGQGYEKLFF.

The chain joins TRBV6-6 to TRBJ1-4; no clear D gene. The germline V gene encodes CDR1 MNHNY and CDR2 SVGAGI (reference sequence). CDR3 length: 13 amino acids. The ends were cut back, 6 bases at V and 3 bases at J, with 8 bases in the middle. The CDR3 DNA sequence: TGTGCCAGCAGGGGGAGTCCTAATGAAAAACTGTTTTTT. Amino acids: CASRGSPNEKLFF.

This chain links TRBV7-2 with TRBJ2-7; TRBD2 aligns across 11 bases. V lost 1 base to trimming and J lost 6 bases; unmatched junction nucleotides: 5. The CDR3 totals 15 residues. Germline loops: CDR1 SGHTA, CDR2 FQGNSA. The CDR3 nucleotides are TGTGCCAGCAGCTTAGTAGCGGGGGGGCCCTCCGAGCAGTACTTC. Translating gives CASSLVAGGPSEQYF.

This sequence joins TRBV10-2 and TRBJ1-4; D is unresolved. The CDR3 has 13 amino acids. Between the trimmed V and J ends, which lost 7 bases and 0 bases, there was a span of 6 bases. From germline, CDR1 is WSHSY and CDR2 SAAADI. CDR3 in DNA: TGCGCCAGCAAGTATGCAACTAATGAAAAACTGTTTTTT. Translation gives CASKYATNEKLFF.

This chain links TRBV19 with TRBJ2-5; TRBD2 matches at 9 bases. V lost 3 bases and J lost 4; bases outside the gene matches: 6. Germline CDR1 reads LNHDA; CDR2 reads SQIVND (reference sequence). The CDR3 length is 15 residues. The CDR3 protein is CASSIVAGGRETQYF. CDR3 sequence (DNA): TGTGCCAGTAGTATTGTCGCGGGGGGGCGAGAGACCCAGTACTTC.

The chain couples TRBV11-2 to TRBJ2-3, with 12 bases that match TRBD2. The junction had 5 bases not matched to a gene; V was cut back by 5 bases and J by 2 bases. The CDR3 covers 16 residues. Germline V gives CDR1 SGHAT, CDR2 FQNNGV. CDR3: CASSPRLAGDTDTQYF. In nucleotides, the CDR3 is TGTGCCAGCAGCCCAAGACTAGCGGGGGACACAGATACGCAGTATTTT.

CDR3 in DNA: TGTGCCAACTCCGGGGGCCCACTTTACAATGAGCAGTTCTTC. This codes for CANSGGPLYNEQFF. This chain joins TRBV7-9 and TRBJ2-1; D tentatively fits TRBD1 or TRBD2 (6 bases each). Per germline, CDR1 SEHNR and CDR2 FQNEAQ (reference sequence). The V end lost 10 bases, the J end lost 4 bases, and 17 bases lay between the germline ends. The CDR3 contains 14 residues.

Written as DNA, the CDR3 is TGTGCCAGCAGTGAAACAGGGGGGTATATTAGCAATCAGCCCCAGCATTTT. It specifies CASSETGGYISNQPQHF. This chain joins TRBV6-1 and TRBJ1-5; 8 bases agree with TRBD1. V shed 2 bases, J shed 0 bases, and the junction held 6 bases outside the gene matches. The CDR3 runs to 17 residues. Germline CDR1 MNHNS, CDR2 SASEGT.

This clone was recorded only once. CDR3 sequence (DNA): TGCGCCAGCAGTTCGGCTTTTACGGAAAACATTCAGTACTTC. This gives the protein CASSSAFTENIQYF. The genes are TRBV5-1 and TRBJ2-4; D is uncertain. Per germline, CDR1 SGHRS and CDR2 YFSETQ. With 5 bases removed from V and 5 bases from J, the gap between germline ends came to 14 bases. The CDR3 has 14 residues.

V and J are TRBV10-3 and TRBJ1-3; the match to TRBD1 covers 12 bases. Germline V gene sequence: CDR1 ENHRY, CDR2 SYGVKD. The ends lost 6 bases at V and 2 bases at J; junction bases unmatched: 5. CDR3 length: 16 residues. CDR3 sequence: CAIRRDRGPTGNTIYF. The CDR3 bases are TGTGCCATCAGGCGGGACAGGGGGCCGACTGGAAACACCATATATTTT.

This chain joins TRBV7-3 and TRBJ2-3, with a tentative D call TRBD2 (6 bases). This CDR3 is built from 19 residues. The germline V and J ends were trimmed by 3 bases and 5 bases, with 27 bases remaining between them. Germline V gene data show CDR1 as SGHTA and CDR2 as FQGTGA. In DNA, the CDR3 is TGTGCCAGCAGCTTGTTTTTTCTGGAGGGGCCCCTAAAGGTAGATACGCAGTATTTT. Translation: CASSLFFLEGPLKVDTQYF.

The rearrangement links TRBV6-5 to TRBJ2-2; no clear D. The CDR3 totals 15 residues. The germline V gene encodes CDR1 MNHEY and CDR2 SVGAGI. Trimming stripped 0 bases from V and 3 bases from J, with 8 bases between. CDR3 nucleotides: TGTGCCAGCAGTTACTCGTCAAGTTACACCGGGGAGCTGTTTTTT. Its protein is CASSYSSSYTGELFF.

The CDR3 loop is CASSPGRIQINEKLFF. The CDR3 coding sequence is TGTGCCAGTAGTCCCGGACGGATACAAATTAATGAAAAACTGTTTTTT. The chain is built from TRBV19 and TRBJ1-4, with D hard to call. The V end lost 5 bases, the J end lost 4 bases, and 17 bases lay between the germline ends. The CDR3 totals 16 residues. The germline V gene has CDR1 LNHDA and CDR2 SQIVND (reference sequence).

The genes are TRBV25-1 and TRBJ2-7, with 9 bases identical to TRBD1. The ends lost 1 base at V and 2 bases at J; junction bases unmatched: 3. CDR3 length: 15 residues. CDR1 is MGHDK and CDR2 is SYGVNS in the germline V gene. The CDR3 sequence is CASSELGQGTYEQYF. As DNA, the CDR3 is TGTGCCAGCAGTGAATTGGGACAGGGAACCTACGAGCAGTACTTC.

The rearrangement joins TRBV2 to TRBJ1-2; D remains unclear. The V end lost 4 bases, the J end lost 4 bases, and 10 bases lay between the germline ends. CDR3 size: 13 residues. The germline gives CDR1 SNHLY, CDR2 FYNNEI. CDR3 in amino acids: CASSVDQVYGYTF. The CDR3 region has the DNA TGTGCCAGCAGTGTTGACCAGGTCTATGGCTACACCTTC.

This chain links TRBV18 with TRBJ1-4; no reliable D call. V was clipped by 3 bases and J by 7 bases, with 9 bases between them. This CDR3 contains 13 residues. The V gene's germline CDR1 is KGHSH and CDR2 LQKENI. CDR3 loop: CASSPIVGEKLFF. CDR3 nucleotides: TGTGCCAGCTCACCGATCGTAGGTGAAAAACTGTTTTTT.

In DNA form, the CDR3 reads TGTGCCAGCAGCTCGGGGGTGGGAGAGCAGTACTTC. Its protein is CASSSGVGEQYF. The chain is built from TRBV7-9 and TRBJ2-7; D is perhaps TRBD2 (6 bases). Germline CDR1 SEHNR, CDR2 FQNEAQ (reference sequence). This CDR3 is built from 12 residues. Trimming pared 4 bases from V and 7 bases from J, leaving 11 bases between.

The chain employs TRBV6-6 and TRBJ2-7; no clear D gene. Germline values: CDR1 MNHNY, CDR2 SVGAGI (reference sequence). This CDR3 has 14 residues. Trimming stripped 7 bases from V and 6 bases from J, with 19 bases between. The CDR3 coding sequence is TGTGCCAGCACCACTTCCCAGCTAGGTTCCGAGCAGTACTTC. This sequence encodes CASTTSQLGSEQYF.

The chain has TRBV4-2 and TRBJ2-7; 10 bases agree with TRBD2. The CDR3 spans 18 residues. Germline values: CDR1 LGHNA, CDR2 YNFKEQ. Trimming cost V 1 base and J 4 bases; bases outside gene matches: 13. The CDR3 protein is CASSQVTASGGVGYEQYF. CDR3 DNA sequence: TGTGCCAGCAGCCAAGTTACGGCTAGCGGGGGAGTTGGGTACGAGCAGTACTTC.

This chain links TRBV4-1 with TRBJ1-1; no firm D call. From germline, CDR1 is MGHRA and CDR2 YSYEKL. This CDR3 is built from 14 residues. V lost 0 bases and J 7 bases, leaving 12 bases between the germline ends. The CDR3 loop reads CASSQDPQKLEAFF. DNA of the CDR3: TGCGCCAGCAGCCAAGATCCACAGAAGCTTGAAGCTTTCTTT.

This clone was found a few times. The chain carries TRBV5-4 and TRBJ2-4, with a weak D call TRBD1 (5 bases). The CDR3 has 16 residues. The V end was cut by 0 bases, the J end by 0 bases, with 10 bases between. CDR1 SGHNT and CDR2 YYREEE come from the germline V gene (reference sequence). The CDR3 sequence is CASSLEGDLAKNIQYF. CDR3 nucleotides: TGTGCCAGCAGCTTGGAAGGGGATTTAGCCAAAAACATTCAGTACTTC.

This clone appeared a few times. The CDR3 DNA reads TGTGCCAGTAGTATAAGTGCGGCTAATGAAAAACTGTTTTTT. It specifies CASSISAANEKLFF. The V and J genes are TRBV19 and TRBJ1-4; unclear D gene. From germline, CDR1 is LNHDA and CDR2 SQIVND (reference sequence). V shed 2 bases and J shed 3 bases, with 7 bases lying between them. This CDR3 is built from 14 residues.

This clone appeared a few times. The chain couples TRBV6-4 to TRBJ1-2, with D hard to call. The germline V gene encodes CDR1 MRHNA and CDR2 SNTAGT. Trimming removed 6 bases from V and 5 bases from J, with 13 bases in between. The CDR3 spans 13 residues. Written as DNA, the CDR3 is TGTGCCAGCAGCCCCGACGGGATTTATGGCTACACCTTC. It is translated as CASSPDGIYGYTF.